The 15 T cell receptor beta chains below come from one sample, sequenced in a study of T cell responses to AZD1222 COVID-19 vaccine. TCRdb's copy holds only in-frame clones and misses some; the assay was immunoSEQ multiplex PCR. The table lists over 100,000 clones, just under 90% of them singletons. This specimen consisted of peripheral blood, obtained on day 0 of AZD1222 vaccination. All receptors come from an adult in good health.

The chain combines TRBV4-3 with TRBJ2-1; D is uncertain. V was cut by 1 base and J by 1 base, with 11 bases left in between. Germline V gene lookup returns CDR1 LGHNA and CDR2 YSLEER. The CDR3 covers 16 residues. CDR3 loop: CASSQGVEKSYNEQFF. Written as DNA, the CDR3 is TGCGCCAGCAGCCAAGGAGTGGAGAAGTCCTACAATGAGCAGTTCTTC.

The genes are TRBV5-1 and TRBJ1-1; D uncertain. CDR1 and CDR2 from the germline V gene are SGHRS and YFSETQ. The CDR3 has 13 residues. Trimming stripped 6 bases from V and 6 bases from J, with 15 bases between. This chain's CDR3 is CASTPRGSAEAFF. CDR3 sequence (DNA): TGCGCCAGCACCCCGCGCGGGTCCGCTGAAGCTTTCTTT. Supplemented by reference TRBV5-1 and TRBJ1-1, the full variable domain reads KAGVTQTPRYLIKTRGQQVTLSCSPISGHRSVSWYQQTPGQGLQFLFEYFSETQRNKGNFPGRFSGRQFSNSRSEMNVSTLELGDSALYLCASTPRGSAEAFFGQGTRLTVV.

The chain is built from TRBV3-1 (or the pseudogene TRBV3-2) and TRBJ2-4, with D possibly matching TRBD2 (6 bases). There are 17 residues in the CDR3. Trimming cost V 1 base and J 8 bases, with 21 bases left between them. CDR1 and CDR2 from the germline V gene are LGHDT and YNNKEL (reference sequence). The CDR3 reads CASSQATRGLPGDIQYF. The CDR3 nucleotides are TGTGCCAGCAGCCAAGCTACCCGGGGACTCCCTGGGGACATTCAGTACTTC.

The chain uses TRBV5-1 and TRBJ2-1; the match to TRBD2 covers 9 bases. Germline trimming cut 0 bases from V and 3 bases from J; bases unmatched to any gene: 10. The CDR3 contains 18 residues. In germline, CDR1 is SGHRS, CDR2 YFSETQ. The CDR3 reads CASSLALLAGGDYNEQFF. CDR3 DNA sequence: TGCGCCAGCAGCTTGGCCTTGTTGGCGGGAGGGGACTACAATGAGCAGTTCTTC.

The chain recombines TRBV18 with TRBJ1-1; no definite D call. The CDR3 totals 14 residues. Trimming shortened V by 6 bases and J by 1 base, and 12 bases separated the two germline ends. Germline-derived CDR1 and CDR2 are KGHSH and LQKENI. The CDR3 is CASSPGKANTEAFF. The CDR3 region has the DNA TGTGCCAGCTCTCCGGGGAAGGCGAACACTGAAGCTTTCTTT.

CDR3 sequence reads: CASRRTGGNSPLHF. CDR3 sequence (DNA): TGTGCCAGCAGGCGCACAGGGGGCAATTCACCCCTCCACTTT. The chain recombines TRBV13 with TRBJ1-6; 9 bases align to TRBD1. Germline-derived CDR1 and CDR2 are PRHDT and FYEKMQ (reference sequence). The CDR3 contains 14 residues. Trimming took 6 bases from V and 7 from J; bases not matched to a gene: 4.

The V call is TRBV18, the J call TRBJ2-2, with 8 positions matching TRBD1. There are 15 residues in the CDR3. CDR1 and CDR2 from the germline V gene are KGHSH and LQKENI. V was pared by 6 bases and J by 0 bases, with 3 bases of the junction left unmatched. CDR3 sequence reads: CASSDRVTNTGELFF. The DNA of the CDR3 is TGTGCCAGCTCGGACAGGGTAACGAACACCGGGGAGCTGTTTTTT.

The chain links TRBV15 to TRBJ2-1; D perhaps matches TRBD2 (5 bases). Trimming cost V 1 base and J 4 bases, with 17 bases left between them. CDR3 length: 17 amino acids. Germline V CDR1 and CDR2: LNHNV, YYDKDF (reference sequence). In DNA, the CDR3 is TGTGCCACCAGCAGAGCAGCGGCTTCTATGTGGTACAATGAGCAGTTCTTC. It encodes CATSRAAASMWYNEQFF.

The chain uses TRBV4-3 and TRBJ2-2, with 9 bases that match TRBD2. CDR3 length: 16 amino acids. Germline V gene sequence: CDR1 LGHNA, CDR2 YSLEER. V lost 0 bases and J lost 5; bases outside the gene matches: 4. The CDR3 reads CASSQDSGRGTGELFF. The CDR3 coding sequence is TGCGCCAGCAGCCAAGATAGCGGGAGAGGGACCGGGGAGCTGTTTTTT.

CDR3 DNA sequence: TGTGCCAGCAGTGGGTTAGCTTGGAACACCGGGGAGCTGTTTTTT. Its protein is CASSGLAWNTGELFF. V is TRBV2 and J is TRBJ2-2; no reliable D call. CDR3 length: 15 residues. V shed 4 bases and J shed 1 base, with 10 bases lying between them. Looked up from germline, CDR1 is SNHLY and CDR2 is FYNNEI.

The chain combines TRBV7-9 with TRBJ2-5; either TRBD1 or TRBD2 may supply D (5 bases each). This CDR3 comprises 14 residues. With 3 bases removed from V and 5 bases from J, the gap between germline ends came to 13 bases. Germline values: CDR1 SEHNR, CDR2 FQNEAQ (reference sequence). The CDR3 here is CASSLDMGPETQYF. CDR3 nucleotides: TGTGCCAGCAGCTTGGACATGGGACCGGAGACCCAGTACTTC. The full variable domain, rest sourced from reference TRBV7-9 and TRBJ2-5, is DTGVSQNPRHKITKRGQNVTFRCDPISEHNRLYWYRQTLGQGPEFLTYFQNEAQLEKSRLLSDRFSAERPKGSFSTLEIQRTEQGDSAMYLCASSLDMGPETQYFGPGTRLLVL.

The chain couples TRBV6-2 or TRBV6-3 to TRBJ2-7; possible D gene TRBD1, 6 bases. Trimming pared 5 bases from V and 2 bases from J, leaving 19 bases between. Per the germline V gene, CDR1 is MNHEY and CDR2 is SVGEGT. This CDR3 comprises 16 residues. In nucleotides, the CDR3 is TGTGCCAGCAGTCCCGACCCCTCCCGGGACACCTACGAGCAGTACTTC. Amino acids: CASSPDPSRDTYEQYF.

The J gene is TRBJ2-3, the V gene TRBV5-1; 7 bases map to TRBD1. Trimming at V came to 8 bases and at J to 1 base, leaving 10 bases not matched to a gene. Germline CDR1 reads SGHRS; CDR2 reads YFSETQ. The CDR3 extends over 15 amino acids. DNA of the CDR3: TGCGCCAGTGGAGAACAGGGGCCCGGCACAGATACGCAGTATTTT. Translating it yields CASGEQGPGTDTQYF.

This chain links TRBV27 with TRBJ1-1; D gene ambiguous. From germline, CDR1 is MNHEY and CDR2 SMNVEV (reference sequence). The CDR3 totals 14 residues. The V gene lost 3 bases and the J gene lost 3 bases, with 11 bases spanning the gap. The CDR3 bases are TGTGCCAGCAGTTTTTTGGGTTCGGACACTGAAGCTTTCTTT. This gives the protein CASSFLGSDTEAFF.

The chain couples TRBV30 to TRBJ2-1; TRBD1 aligns across 8 bases. The CDR3 runs to 15 residues. V was clipped by 2 bases and J by 1 base; unmatched bases: 4. CDR1 GTSNPN and CDR2 SVGIG come from the germline V gene (reference sequence). Here the CDR3 reads CAWSKGQASYNEQFF. In DNA, the CDR3 is TGTGCCTGGAGTAAGGGACAGGCGTCCTACAATGAGCAGTTCTTC.